This TCR beta chain was sequenced for a study of cytomegalovirus exposure and HLA in healthy donors. Study findings and constraints: Cytomegalovirus association was listed for about 150 TCR beta chains. Reportedly, cytomegalovirus status was diagnosed with high sensitivity and specificity. In the 120 validation repertoires, under 95% of cluster scores exceeded 0, per a later analysis. Whilst most TCR sequences proved rare, a subset of public TCRs occurred across many donors.

The germline CDR1 and CDR2 sequences are GTSNPN and SVGIG (reference sequence). After removal of 4 bases from V and 10 bases from J, the junction contained 12 bases not matched to a gene. The CDR3 covers 14 residues. Of note for this clone: What it binds is not known.

Libraries were prepared by immunoSEQ multiplex PCR; TCRdb keeps only in-frame clonotypes and omits some of them. The sample has 150,000 to 200,000 clones, 85% seen once. The chain combines TRBV30 with TRBJ1-4; TRBD1 agrees at 7 bases. Sequenced material: PBMCs. The sequence came from a man aged 25 to 45 in good health and CMV-seropositive. The CDR3 reads CAWTPDRDRLKLFF. The CDR3 region has the DNA TGTGCCTGGACCCCTGACAGGGATCGTTTAAAACTGTTTTTT.